Below are 18 T cell receptor beta chains sequenced from a single sample in a study of neurological immune-mediated disorders. TCRdb reprocessed the 5' RACE reads via MiXCR and lists one record per CDR3 protein. This sample carries 55,000 to 70,000 distinct CDR3 sequences, 9.5% to 12% of them seen once, and the ten largest clones take less than 8%. Time point here: longitudinal time-point 1 (baseline). Sequenced: PBMCs. These receptors all stem from a male donor with HTLV-1-associated myelopathy (HAM/TSP).

Many counts were recorded for this clonotype. This sequence joins TRBV10-3 and TRBJ2-7; D unresolved. Germline V CDR1 and CDR2: ENHRY, SYGVKD. The CDR3 is 11 amino acids. V was clipped by 4 bases and J by 0 bases, with 1 base between them. CDR3 nucleotides: TGTGCCATCAGTGCCTCCTACGAGCAGTACTTC. Its protein product is CAISASYEQYF.

CDR3: CASSSDHNQPQHF. CDR3 nucleotides: TGTGCCAGCAGCTCCGACCACAATCAGCCCCAGCATTTT. The chain recombines TRBV5-4 with TRBJ1-5; no definite D call. Germline CDR1 and CDR2: SGHNT and YYREEE (reference sequence). The CDR3 is 13 amino acids. V dropped 3 bases and J dropped 3 bases, with 7 bases sitting between them.

This clonotype was counted between two and nine times. The chain carries TRBV7-9 and TRBJ2-1; the match to TRBD1 covers 10 bases. This CDR3 comprises 16 residues. The ends lost 5 bases at V and 2 bases at J; junction bases unmatched: 6. Germline assignment: CDR1 SEHNR and CDR2 FQNEAQ (reference sequence). CDR3 coding DNA: TGTGCCAGCAGCGGACAGGGGGGTCCCCCCTACAATGAGCAGTTCTTC. Protein product: CASSGQGGPPYNEQFF. The whole variable domain, filled in from reference TRBV7-9 and TRBJ2-1, reads DTGVSQNPRHKITKRGQNVTFRCDPISEHNRLYWYRQTLGQGPEFLTYFQNEAQLEKSRLLSDRFSAERPKGSFSTLEIQRTEQGDSAMYLCASSGQGGPPYNEQFFGPGTRLTVL.

In its sample, this clonotype was seen a few times. This chain joins TRBV7-8 and TRBJ1-1, with a tentative D call TRBD1 (6 bases). The V end lost 5 bases, the J end lost 1 base, and 26 bases lay between the germline ends. Germline V gene sequence: CDR1 SGHVS, CDR2 FQNEAQ. The CDR3 loop spans 19 amino acids. CDR3 region: CASSPSTGSLVSPNTEAFF. CDR3 DNA: TGTGCCAGCAGCCCGTCTACAGGGTCTCTTGTATCCCCGAACACTGAAGCTTTCTTT.

This clonotype was detected ten times or more. The rearrangement links TRBV7-2 to TRBJ1-5, with no clear D. CDR3 length: 14 amino acids. Per germline, CDR1 SGHTA and CDR2 FQGNSA. V dropped 4 bases and J dropped 4 bases, with 11 bases sitting between them. CDR3 nucleotide sequence: TGTGCCAGCAGCTGGTACTCGGGAAATCAGCCCCAGCATTTT. Its protein is CASSWYSGNQPQHF.

This clonotype was found many times. V is TRBV4-3 and J is TRBJ1-1; TRBD1 might be the D (6 bases). The ends were cut back, 1 base at V and 1 base at J, with 7 bases in the middle. The CDR3 runs to 14 residues. Germline V gene sequence: CDR1 LGHNA, CDR2 YSLEER. CDR3 bases: TGCGCCAGCAGCCAAGGAGGGGGGAACACTGAAGCTTTCTTT. Amino acids: CASSQGGGNTEAFF.

The gene calls are TRBV6-5 and TRBJ2-7, with 10 bases lining up with TRBD1. Germline trimming cut 5 bases from V and 5 bases from J; bases unmatched to any gene: 9. Germline assignment: CDR1 MNHEY and CDR2 SVGAGI. The CDR3 covers 15 residues. In DNA, the CDR3 is TGTGCCAGCAGTCTTCAACGGACAGGGGGTAACGAGCAGTACTTC. This sequence encodes CASSLQRTGGNEQYF.

This clonotype appeared many times. The V gene is TRBV9, the J gene TRBJ1-1; TRBD1 agrees at 7 bases. Germline CDR1 SGDLS, CDR2 YYNGEE. J was trimmed by 8 bases and V by 0 bases; bases with no gene match: 10. The CDR3 has 15 residues. In DNA, the CDR3 is TGTGCCAGCAGCGTAGCGTCAGGGGGTATCAGCGAAGCTTTCTTT. As protein: CASSVASGGISEAFF.

This clonotype was seen ten or more times. The CDR3 DNA sequence: TGTGCCAGCAGCGAGGGCGCGGGACAGGGCTATGGCTACACCTTC. This encodes CASSEGAGQGYGYTF. The chain has TRBV5-6 and TRBJ1-2, with TRBD1 matching 9 bases. This CDR3 is 15 amino acids long. Germline CDR1 reads SGHDT; CDR2 reads YYEEEE. The V and J ends lost 4 bases and 4 bases, in that order; junction bases with no gene match: 8. The whole variable domain, filled in from reference TRBV5-6 and TRBJ1-2, reads DAGVTQSPTHLIKTRGQQVTLRCSPKSGHDTVSWYQQALGQGPQFIFQYYEEEERQRGNFPDRFSGHQFPNYSSELNVNALLLGDSALYLCASSEGAGQGYGYTFGSGTRLTVV.

This clonotype was found many times. This chain joins TRBV10-3 and TRBJ2-5; 9 bases line up with TRBD2. CDR1 and CDR2 from the germline V gene are ENHRY and SYGVKD. The CDR3 sequence is 14 residues long. Germline trimming cut 3 bases from V and 2 bases from J; bases unmatched to any gene: 1. The CDR3 is CAISDGLAQETQYF. CDR3 DNA sequence: TGTGCCATCAGTGACGGACTAGCGCAAGAGACCCAGTACTTC.

This chain uses TRBV3-1 with TRBJ2-5; TRBD1 might be the D (6 bases). This CDR3 region has 14 residues. CDR1 is LGHDT, CDR2 YNNKEL, per germline (reference sequence). V shed 5 bases and J shed 9 bases, with 19 bases lying between them. CDR3 residues: CASSYDSAPGAQYF. CDR3 in DNA: TGTGCCAGCAGCTACGACAGCGCGCCAGGGGCCCAGTACTTC.

In its sample, this clonotype was seen many times. The V gene is TRBV18, the J gene TRBJ1-5; 7 bases fit TRBD1. CDR1 and CDR2 (germline): KGHSH, LQKENI. J lost 4 bases, V lost 1 base, and 1 base had no gene match. CDR3 length equals 14 residues. CDR3: CASSPRTGNQPQHF. CDR3 sequence (DNA): TGTGCCAGCTCACCACGGACAGGAAATCAGCCCCAGCATTTT.

The rearrangement links TRBV7-2 to TRBJ2-5; tentative D call: TRBD1 (6 bases). CDR3 length: 16 residues. Trimming cost V 3 bases and J 2 bases, with 16 bases left between them. Germline V gene sequence: CDR1 SGHTA, CDR2 FQGNSA. The CDR3 spells CASSFELTGLQETQYF. The CDR3 DNA sequence: TGTGCCAGCAGCTTCGAACTCACAGGGTTACAAGAGACCCAGTACTTC.

This clonotype was counted many times. The rearrangement links TRBV20-1 to TRBJ2-3; D is perhaps TRBD2 (5 bases). V gave up 3 bases and J gave up 2 bases, with 12 bases separating them. This CDR3 region has 14 residues. The germline gives CDR1 DFQATT, CDR2 SNEGSKA (reference sequence). The CDR3 coding sequence is TGCAGTGCTAGCGTCGCGAGGGCCACAGATACGCAGTATTTT. Its translation: CSASVARATDTQYF.

This clonotype has ten or more counts. J is TRBJ1-6 and V is TRBV7-8, with D possibly TRBD1 on 5 matching bases. The CDR3 loop spans 15 amino acids. In germline, CDR1 is SGHVS, CDR2 FQNEAQ. V shed 1 base and J shed 6 bases, with 10 bases lying between them. The CDR3, as DNA: TGTGCCAGCAGCTTAGGGGGGAAGGGTAATTCACCCCTCCACTTT. It encodes CASSLGGKGNSPLHF.

This clonotype was observed many times. This chain links TRBV7-2 with TRBJ2-5; the match to TRBD2 covers 11 bases. The CDR3 contains 16 residues. In germline, CDR1 is SGHTA, CDR2 FQGNSA. The V gene end was trimmed by 1 base and the J gene end by 5 bases; junction bases not matched to a gene: 6. The CDR3 nucleotides read TGTGCCAGCAGCTTAGGGTTAGCGGGGGGGCACGAGACCCAGTACTTC. Its protein product is CASSLGLAGGHETQYF. The full variable domain, its missing parts supplied by reference TRBV7-2 and TRBJ2-5, is GAGVSQSPSNKVTEKGKDVELRCDPISGHTALYWYRQSLGQGLEFLIYFQGNSAPDKSGLPSDRFSAERTGGSVSTLTIQRTQQEDSAVYLCASSLGLAGGHETQYFGPGTRLLVL.

By proportion, this clonotype is medium-sized. The chain uses TRBV7-2 and TRBJ2-5, with unresolved D. V gave up 3 bases and J gave up 7 bases, with 9 bases separating them. The germline V gene encodes CDR1 SGHTA and CDR2 FQGNSA. The CDR3 spans 12 residues. The CDR3 coding sequence is TGTGCCAGCAGCTTTCTTTTGGGGACCCAGTACTTC. Its translation is CASSFLLGTQYF.

This clonotype came up many times. The genes are TRBV2 and TRBJ2-5; 7 nucleotides match TRBD2. Losses at the gene ends were 2 bases for V and 5 bases for J; bases not matched to a gene: 8. This CDR3 has 15 residues. Germline values: CDR1 SNHLY, CDR2 FYNNEI. CDR3 amino acids: CASSEQSAGVETQYF. The CDR3 DNA reads as TGTGCCAGCAGTGAACAATCGGCGGGGGTTGAGACCCAGTACTTC.